The 3 T cell receptor beta chains listed next were all sequenced from one sample in a study of blood T cell repertoires in COVID-19. Libraries were prepared by immunoSEQ multiplex PCR; TCRdb keeps only in-frame clonotypes and omits some of them. This sample has around 250,000 clones, with about nine tenths found just once. Sequencing used PBMCs or T cells enriched from blood (not recorded which). The receptor set was obtained from a man aged 45-60 years who had been exposed to COVID-19.

As concerns this clone: This likely comes from a read error, as the CDR3 has no conserved phenylalanine or tryptophan at its end. The DNA is omitted, as the CDR3 cannot be located on it reliably, and the CDR3 follows TCRdb's listing. The chain recombines TRBV28 with TRBJ2-7; TRBD1, the table's D call, lacks a check against the DNA. The CDR3 is made up of 14 amino acids, end residues included. Germline V gene sequence: CDR1 MDHEN, CDR2 SYDVKM. CDR3 region: CASSTTGQGAPPKI.

The rearrangement links TRBV25-1 to TRBJ1-1, with 7 bases matching TRBD1. From germline, CDR1 is MGHDK and CDR2 SYGVNS. CDR3 length equals 16 residues. V lost 4 bases, J lost 1 base, and 9 bases stayed unmatched. CDR3 in DNA: TGTGCCAGCAGTGCCCCCTCCGGGACAGAGAACACTGAAGCTTTCTTT. Translated: CASSAPSGTENTEAFF.

V and J are TRBV5-6 and TRBJ1-3, with D perhaps TRBD1 (6 bases). The V and J ends lost 3 bases and 8 bases respectively, with 12 bases between them. From germline, CDR1 is SGHDT and CDR2 YYEEEE. The CDR3 spans 13 residues. The chain's CDR3 is CASSSTRGDTIYF. The DNA for the CDR3 is TGTGCCAGCAGCTCGACCAGGGGAGACACCATATATTTT.